This TCR beta chain emerged from a study of T cells after yellow fever vaccination. TCRdb reprocessed the 5' RACE reads with MiXCR, giving one entry per CDR3 protein. The sample lists over 150,000 distinct CDR3 sequences; approximately 6.2% were seen once. This clonotype was detected only a few times. The sequence came from a man younger than 30 who received the YFV17D yellow fever vaccine. The specimen comprised CD4+ T cells sorted from PBMCs, sampled on the day of the first yellow fever vaccination.

In DNA form, the CDR3 reads TGTGCCAGCAGCATAACGGGCACTCAAGAGACCCAGTACTTC. Translating gives CASSITGTQETQYF. V is TRBV7-2 and J is TRBJ2-5; unclear D gene. This CDR3 is 14 amino acids long. CDR1 is SGHTA, CDR2 FQGNSA, per germline. Between the trimmed V and J ends, which lost 5 bases and 2 bases, there was a span of 12 bases.